This T cell receptor beta chain was captured in a study of T cells in Graves' hyperthyroidism and ophthalmopathy. Study-wide results and limits: The model's output predicted ophthalmopathy at a median of about 6.5 months prior to onset. A model using 13 V-J features told ophthalmopathy apart from stable hyperthyroidism. Researchers found most expanded thyroid clonotypes above 0.001 in blood as well.

There are a few counts of this clonotype. Its target is not known. Researchers took RNA transcripts and amplified the TCR beta CDR3 regions from them. HTBI primers drove first-round RT-PCR of the TCR CDR3. TCRdb re-derived calls from the multiplex PCR reads in MiXCR, one entry per CDR3 protein. This table holds 600,000 or so distinct CDR3 sequences, just over 45% found once. Source material: peripheral blood or thyroid tissue (not recorded which). This clonotype was obtained from a woman under 30 with Graves' hyperthyroidism.

The CDR3 loop is CASSGTEGNNEKLFF. CDR3 bases: TGCGCCAGCAGCGGTACAGAGGGGAATAATGAAAAACTGTTTTTT. This chain links TRBV5-1 with TRBJ1-4; the D gene is possibly TRBD1 (5 bases). The CDR3 loop spans 15 amino acids. Germline CDR1 and CDR2: SGHRS and YFSETQ. Trimming shortened V by 4 bases and J by 4 bases, and 14 bases separated the two germline ends.